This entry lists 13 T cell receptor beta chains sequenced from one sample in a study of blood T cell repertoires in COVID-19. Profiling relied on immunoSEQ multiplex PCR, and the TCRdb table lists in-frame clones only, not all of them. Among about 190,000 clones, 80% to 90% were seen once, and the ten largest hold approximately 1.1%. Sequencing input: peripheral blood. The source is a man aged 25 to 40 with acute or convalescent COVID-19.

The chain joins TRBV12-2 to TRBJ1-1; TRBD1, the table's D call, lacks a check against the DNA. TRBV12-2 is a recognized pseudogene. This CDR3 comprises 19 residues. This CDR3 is CASRLVPRQGAKENTEAFF. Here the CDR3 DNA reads TGTGCAAGTCGCTTAGTGCCTAGACAGGGGGCAAAGGAGAACACTGAAGCTTTCTTT.

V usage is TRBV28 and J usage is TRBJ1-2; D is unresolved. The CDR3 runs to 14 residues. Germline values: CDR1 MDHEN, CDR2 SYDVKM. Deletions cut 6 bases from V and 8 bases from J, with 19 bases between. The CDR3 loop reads CASRNEVRSLGYTF. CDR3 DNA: TGTGCCAGCAGAAACGAGGTACGGTCGTTGGGCTACACCTTC.

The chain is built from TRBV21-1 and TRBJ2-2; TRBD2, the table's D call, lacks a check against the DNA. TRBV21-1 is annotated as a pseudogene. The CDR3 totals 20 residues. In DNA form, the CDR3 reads TGTGCCAGCACTACATTAGGGGGACTAGCGGGCCGCACGAACACCGGGGAGCTGTTTTTT. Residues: CASTTLGGLAGRTNTGELFF.

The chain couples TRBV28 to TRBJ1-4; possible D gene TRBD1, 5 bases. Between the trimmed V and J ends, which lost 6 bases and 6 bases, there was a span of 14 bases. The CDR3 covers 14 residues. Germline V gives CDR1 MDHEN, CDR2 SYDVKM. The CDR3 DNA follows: TGTGCCAGCAGGGGGCCTGAATTCGATGAAAAACTGTTTTTT. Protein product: CASRGPEFDEKLFF.

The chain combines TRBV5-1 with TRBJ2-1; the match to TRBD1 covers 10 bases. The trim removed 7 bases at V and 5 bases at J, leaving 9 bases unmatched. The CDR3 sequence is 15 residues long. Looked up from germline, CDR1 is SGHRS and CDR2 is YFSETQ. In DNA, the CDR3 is TGCGCCAGCTCAGGAATTGGGACAGGGGACAATGAGCAGTTCTTC. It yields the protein CASSGIGTGDNEQFF.

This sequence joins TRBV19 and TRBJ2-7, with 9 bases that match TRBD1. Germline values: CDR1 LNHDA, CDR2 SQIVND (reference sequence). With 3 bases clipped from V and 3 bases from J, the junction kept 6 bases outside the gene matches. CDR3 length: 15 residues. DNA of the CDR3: TGTGCCAGTAGTATGGGACAGGGAGATTTCTACGAGCAGTACTTC. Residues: CASSMGQGDFYEQYF.

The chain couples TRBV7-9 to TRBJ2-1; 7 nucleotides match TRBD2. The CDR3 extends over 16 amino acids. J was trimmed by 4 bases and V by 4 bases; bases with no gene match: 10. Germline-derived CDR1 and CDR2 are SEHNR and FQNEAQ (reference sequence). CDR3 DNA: TGTGCCAGCAGCTCGCCCTTCGCTAGCGGTTACAATGAGCAGTTCTTC. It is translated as CASSSPFASGYNEQFF.

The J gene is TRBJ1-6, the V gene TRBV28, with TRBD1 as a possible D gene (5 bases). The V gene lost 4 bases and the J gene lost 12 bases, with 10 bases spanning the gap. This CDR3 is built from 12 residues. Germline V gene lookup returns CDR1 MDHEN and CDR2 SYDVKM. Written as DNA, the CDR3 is TGTGCCAGCAGTTCCCCGACAGTACCCCTCCACTTT. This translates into CASSSPTVPLHF. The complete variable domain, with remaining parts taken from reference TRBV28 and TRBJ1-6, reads DVKVTQSSRYLVKRTGEKVFLECVQDMDHENMFWYRQDPGLGLRLIYFSYDVKMKEKGDIPEGYSVSREKKERFSLILESASTNQTSMYLCASSSPTVPLHFGNGTRLTVT.

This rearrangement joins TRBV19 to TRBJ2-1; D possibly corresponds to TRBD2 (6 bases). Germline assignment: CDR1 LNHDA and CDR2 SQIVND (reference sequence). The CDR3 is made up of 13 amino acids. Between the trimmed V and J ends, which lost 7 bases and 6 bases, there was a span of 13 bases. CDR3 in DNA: TGTGCCAGTATCGGGGGAGTGGTCAATGAGCAGTTCTTC. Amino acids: CASIGGVVNEQFF.

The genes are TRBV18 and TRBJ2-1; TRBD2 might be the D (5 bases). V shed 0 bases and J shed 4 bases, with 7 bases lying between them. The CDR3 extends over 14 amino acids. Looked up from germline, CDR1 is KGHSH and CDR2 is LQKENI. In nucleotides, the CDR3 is TGTGCCAGCTCACCACCTCTAGCTTACAATGAGCAGTTCTTC. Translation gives CASSPPLAYNEQFF.

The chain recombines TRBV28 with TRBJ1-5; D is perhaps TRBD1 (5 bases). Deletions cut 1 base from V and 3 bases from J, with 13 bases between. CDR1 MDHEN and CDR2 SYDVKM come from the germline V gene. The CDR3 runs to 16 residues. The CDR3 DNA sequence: TGTGCCAGCAGTTTATATAGGGGTATGGCCAATCAGCCCCAGCATTTT. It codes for CASSLYRGMANQPQHF.

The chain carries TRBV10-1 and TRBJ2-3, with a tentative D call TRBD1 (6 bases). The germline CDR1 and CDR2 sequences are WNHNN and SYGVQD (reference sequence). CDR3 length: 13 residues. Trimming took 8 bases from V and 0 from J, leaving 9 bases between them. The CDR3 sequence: CASGDRSTDTQYF. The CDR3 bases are TGCGCCAGCGGCGACAGGAGCACAGATACGCAGTATTTT.

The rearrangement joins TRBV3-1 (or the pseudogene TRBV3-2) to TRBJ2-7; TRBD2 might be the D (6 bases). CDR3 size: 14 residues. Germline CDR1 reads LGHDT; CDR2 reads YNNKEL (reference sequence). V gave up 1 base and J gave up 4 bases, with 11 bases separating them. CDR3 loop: CASSQGRRGYEQYF. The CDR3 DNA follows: TGTGCCAGCAGCCAAGGGAGGCGGGGTTACGAGCAGTACTTC.